This T cell receptor beta chain was recovered during a study of blood T cell repertoires in COVID-19. Turning to the study itself: The cDNA or gDNA used as material had been derived from T cells, B-cell-depleted T cells, or PBMCs.

This CDR3 region has 15 residues. Trimming shortened V by 0 bases and J by 5 bases, and 13 bases separated the two germline ends. Germline loops: CDR1 MNHEY, CDR2 SVGAGI. Sequenced by immunoSEQ multiplex PCR; TCRdb stores in-frame clones only, minus some. The sample holds some 150,000 clones, roughly 76% seen once. The clonotype was recovered from a human donor with acute or convalescent COVID-19. The donor label of this sample is uncertain. The chain uses TRBV6-5 and TRBJ1-1; TRBD1 might be the D (5 bases). The sequenced sample was peripheral blood. DNA for the CDR3: TGTGCCAGCAGTTACTCGGGAGCGGGGGGTACTGAAGCTTTCTTT. Translation: CASSYSGAGGTEAFF.